This TCR beta chain originates from a study of T cells in Graves' hyperthyroidism and ophthalmopathy. Study results and limitations: Stable hyperthyroidism was separated from ophthalmopathy by a model based on 13 V-J features.

With 2 bases removed from V and 8 bases from J, the gap between germline ends came to 16 bases. This CDR3 comprises 15 residues. Germline values: CDR1 SGHTA, CDR2 FQGTGA. This clonotype came up many times. No antigen is known for it. The TCR beta CDR3 regions underwent amplification using RNA transcripts as the source. TCR CDR3 underwent first-round RT-PCR with the HTBI primer set. TCRdb re-called the multiplex PCR reads with MiXCR, one entry per CDR3 protein. The table records 550,000 to 700,000 distinct CDR3 sequences, 14% to 15% of them present only once. The chain recombines TRBV7-3 with TRBJ1-3; D is unclear. This sequence originates from a woman in her forties with Graves' ophthalmopathy. Sequencing was carried out using blood. The CDR3 is CASSLRGRGMDTIYF. CDR3 DNA: TGTGCCAGCAGCTTACGAGGGCGCGGCATGGACACCATATATTTT.